This TCR beta chain is drawn from a study of shared clonotypes between healthy human individuals. All donors were Caucasian adults living in Nashville, Tennessee. Data came from immunoSEQ multiplex PCR; TCRdb stores just in-frame clones and leaves some out. The table includes fewer than 2.5 million clones, 93% detected once. Sequenced material: naive CD4+ T cells from PBMCs. As to subset: CD45RA+ positively selected. The receptor was derived from a man in his late teens or twenties in good health. Some clones in this sample may be carry-over from other donors' samples.

The CDR3 DNA is TGTGCCAGCAGCTTGGGAGGTGGTGGGACAGGGCATAAACTGTTTTTT. Translating it yields CASSLGGGGTGHKLFF. V usage is TRBV5-4 and J usage is TRBJ1-4; 9 bases are a match to TRBD1. The CDR3 consists of 16 residues. Trimming removed 0 bases from V and 11 bases from J; junction bases left unmatched: 11. The germline gives CDR1 SGHNT, CDR2 YYREEE (reference sequence). Full variable domain (rest looked up from reference TRBV5-4 and TRBJ1-4): ETGVTQSPTHLIKTRGQQVTLRCSSQSGHNTVSWYQQALGQGPQFIFQYYREEENGRGNFPPRFSGLQFPNYSSELNVNALELDDSALYLCASSLGGGGTGHKLFFGSGTQLSVL.